This T cell receptor beta chain came from a study of spatial heterogeneity in lung cancer. TCRdb analysed the 5' RACE reads with MiXCR anew, one entry per CDR3 protein. The repertoire holds tens of thousands of distinct CDR3 sequences, 7% to 9% seen once, with about 7% in the top ten. The study, taken as a whole, reports: Tumor TCRs that were ubiquitous and expanded showed up in blood more at resection than follow-up.

This clonotype occurred many times. What it binds is unknown. The CDR3 consists of 14 residues. The V and J ends lost 10 bases and 1 base respectively, with 14 bases between them. CDR1 and CDR2 from the germline V gene are SGHRS and YFSETQ. Documented time point: sample taken at primary tumor resection. Unsorted whole RNA of tumor, nontumor lung or frozen PBMC was sequenced. The V call is TRBV5-1, the J call TRBJ2-2; possible D gene TRBD1, 5 bases. The sequence derives from a male donor with early-stage non-small cell lung cancer. Here the sequenced sample was PBMCs, taken at surgery. This CDR3 is CACQGALNTGELFF. The CDR3 DNA follows: TGCGCCTGCCAAGGGGCCTTGAACACCGGGGAGCTGTTTTTT.